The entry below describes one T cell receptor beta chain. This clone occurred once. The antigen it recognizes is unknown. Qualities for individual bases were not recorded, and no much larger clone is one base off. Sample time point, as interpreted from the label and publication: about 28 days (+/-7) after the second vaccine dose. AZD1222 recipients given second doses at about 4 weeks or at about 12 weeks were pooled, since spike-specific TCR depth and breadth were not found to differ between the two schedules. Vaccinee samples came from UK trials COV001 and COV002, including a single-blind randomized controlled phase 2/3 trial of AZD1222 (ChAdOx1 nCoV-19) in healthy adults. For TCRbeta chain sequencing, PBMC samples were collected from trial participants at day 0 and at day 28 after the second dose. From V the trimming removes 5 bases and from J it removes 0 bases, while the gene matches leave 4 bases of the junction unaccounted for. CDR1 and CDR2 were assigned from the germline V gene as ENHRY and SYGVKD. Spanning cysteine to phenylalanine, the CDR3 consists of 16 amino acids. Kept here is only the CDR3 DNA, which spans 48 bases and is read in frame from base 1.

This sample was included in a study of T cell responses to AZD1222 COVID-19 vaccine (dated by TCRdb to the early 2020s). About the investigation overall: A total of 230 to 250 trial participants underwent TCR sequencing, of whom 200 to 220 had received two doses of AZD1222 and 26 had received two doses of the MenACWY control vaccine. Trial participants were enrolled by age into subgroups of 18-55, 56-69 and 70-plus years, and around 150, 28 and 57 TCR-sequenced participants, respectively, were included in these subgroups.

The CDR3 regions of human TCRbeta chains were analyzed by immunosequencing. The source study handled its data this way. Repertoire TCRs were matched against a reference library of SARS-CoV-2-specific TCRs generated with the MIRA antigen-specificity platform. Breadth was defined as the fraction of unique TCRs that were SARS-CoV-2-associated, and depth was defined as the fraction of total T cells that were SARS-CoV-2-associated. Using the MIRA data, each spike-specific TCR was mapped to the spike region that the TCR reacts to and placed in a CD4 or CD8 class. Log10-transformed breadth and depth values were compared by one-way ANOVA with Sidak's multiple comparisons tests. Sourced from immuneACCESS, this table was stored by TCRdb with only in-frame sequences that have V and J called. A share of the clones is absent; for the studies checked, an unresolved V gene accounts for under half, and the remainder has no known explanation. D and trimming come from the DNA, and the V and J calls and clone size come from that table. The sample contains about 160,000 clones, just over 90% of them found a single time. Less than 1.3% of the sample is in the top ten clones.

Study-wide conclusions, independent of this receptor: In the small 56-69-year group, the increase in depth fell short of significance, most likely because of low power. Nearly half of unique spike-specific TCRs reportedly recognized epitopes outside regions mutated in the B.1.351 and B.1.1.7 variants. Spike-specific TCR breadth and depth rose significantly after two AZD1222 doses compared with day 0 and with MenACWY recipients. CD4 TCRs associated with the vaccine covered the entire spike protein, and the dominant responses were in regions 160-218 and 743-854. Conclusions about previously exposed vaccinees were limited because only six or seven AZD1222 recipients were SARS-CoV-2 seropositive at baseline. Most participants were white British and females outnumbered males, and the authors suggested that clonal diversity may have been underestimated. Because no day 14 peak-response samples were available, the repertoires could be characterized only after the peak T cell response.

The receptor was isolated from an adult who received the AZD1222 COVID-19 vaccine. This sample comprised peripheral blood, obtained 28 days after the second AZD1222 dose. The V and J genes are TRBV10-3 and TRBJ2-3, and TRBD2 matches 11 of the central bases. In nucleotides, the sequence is TGTGCCATCAGTCTGGGACTAGCGGCTAGCACAGATACGCAGTATTTT. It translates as CAISLGLAASTDTQYF.